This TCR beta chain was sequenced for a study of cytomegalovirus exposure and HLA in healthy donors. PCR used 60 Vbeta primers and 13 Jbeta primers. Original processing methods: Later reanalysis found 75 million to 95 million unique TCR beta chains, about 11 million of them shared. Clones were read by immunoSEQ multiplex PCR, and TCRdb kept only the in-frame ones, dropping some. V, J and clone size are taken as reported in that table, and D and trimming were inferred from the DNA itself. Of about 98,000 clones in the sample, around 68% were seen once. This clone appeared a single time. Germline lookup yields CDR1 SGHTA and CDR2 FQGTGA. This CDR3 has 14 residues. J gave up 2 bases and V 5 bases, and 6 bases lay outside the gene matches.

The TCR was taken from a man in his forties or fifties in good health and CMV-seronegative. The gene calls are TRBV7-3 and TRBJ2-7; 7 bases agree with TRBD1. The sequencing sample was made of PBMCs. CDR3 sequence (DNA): TGTGCCAGCAGCCCACGACAGGGACCCTACGAGCAGTACTTC. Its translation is CASSPRQGPYEQYF.